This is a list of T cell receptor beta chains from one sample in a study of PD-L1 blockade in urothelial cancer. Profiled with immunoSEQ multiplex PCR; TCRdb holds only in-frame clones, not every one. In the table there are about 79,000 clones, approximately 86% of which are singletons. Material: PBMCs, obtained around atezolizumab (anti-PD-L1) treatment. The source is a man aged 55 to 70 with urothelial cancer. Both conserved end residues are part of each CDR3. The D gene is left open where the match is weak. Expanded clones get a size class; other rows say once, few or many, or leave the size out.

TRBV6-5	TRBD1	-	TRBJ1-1	TGTGCCAGCAGTTCCCCGAACCGACAGGGTCAGGAAGCTTTCTTT	CASSSPNRQGQEAFF
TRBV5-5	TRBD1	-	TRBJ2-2	TGTGCCAGCAGCGAACCACAGGGGGCCACTACCGGGGAGCTGTTTTTT	CASSEPQGATTGELFF
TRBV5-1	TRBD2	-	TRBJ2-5	TGCGCCAGCAGACCCCAAGCGGGGAACCAAGAGACCCAGTACTTC	CASRPQAGNQETQYF
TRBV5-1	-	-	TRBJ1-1	TGCGCCAGCAGCTGGGGGACGGGAGGAGGTGAAGCTTTCTTT	CASSWGTGGGEAFF
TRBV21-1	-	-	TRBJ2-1	TGTGCCAGCAGCATTCTAGCGGGGGTCACTAGGGAGCAGTTCTTC	CASSILAGVTREQFF
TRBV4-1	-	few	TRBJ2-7	TGCGCCAGCAGCCAAGGTTTATTAGAGAGCAAGCGCTACGAGCAGTACTTC	CASSQGLLESKRYEQYF
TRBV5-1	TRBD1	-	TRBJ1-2	TGCGCCAGTACACAGGGGCTTAACTATGGCTACACCTTC	CASTQGLNYGYTF
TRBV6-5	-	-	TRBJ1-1	TGTGCCAGCAGTTACTCTTGGGGGGACGCTGAAGCTTTCTTT	CASSYSWGDAEAFF
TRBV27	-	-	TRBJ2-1	TGTGCCAGCAGGAGAAGCGACTCCTACAATGAGCAGTTCTTC	CASRRSDSYNEQFF
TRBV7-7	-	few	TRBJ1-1	TGTGCTAGCAGCTTAAGGGCAGGGGCTGAAGCTTTCTTT	CASSLRAGAEAFF
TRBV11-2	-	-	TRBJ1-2	TGTGCCAGCAGCTTATCCTTTAGCAGCTATGGCTACACCTTC	CASSLSFSSYGYTF
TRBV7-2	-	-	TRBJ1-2	TGTGCCAGCAGCTTTGGAGGGAACTATGGCTACACCTTC	CASSFGGNYGYTF
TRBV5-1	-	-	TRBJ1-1	TGCGCCAGCAGCTTGGCTATAGGGGGGGCGAGTTCTGAAGCTTTCTTT	CASSLAIGGASSEAFF
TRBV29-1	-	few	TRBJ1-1	TGCAGCGTTTCAAGAGGGTCGCAAGCTTTCTTT	CSVSRGSQAFF
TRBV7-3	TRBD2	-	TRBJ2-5	TGTGCCAGCAGCTTGGCTAGCGGAGTAGAGACCCAGTACTTC	CASSLASGVETQYF
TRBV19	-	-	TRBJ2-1	TGTGCCAGTAGTCGCCGACAGGGGAGGGACAATGAGCAGTTCTTC	CASSRRQGRDNEQFF
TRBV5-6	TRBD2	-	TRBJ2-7	TGTGCCAGCAGGTTCGGGGGGGCAGGGGAGCAGTACTTC	CASRFGGAGEQYF
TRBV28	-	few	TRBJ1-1	TGTGCCAGCAGTTTCCCCAGAGGAGCTTTCTTT	CASSFPRGAFF
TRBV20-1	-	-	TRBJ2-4	TGCAGTGCTGCATCTTCGGACATTCAGTACTTC	CSAASSDIQYF
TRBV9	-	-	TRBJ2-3	TGTGCCAGCAGCGTAGATCGAGGAGATACGCAGTATTTT	CASSVDRGDTQYF
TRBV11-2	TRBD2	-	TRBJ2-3	TGTGCCAGCAGTTCAGCGGGACTAGGGGGCACAGATACGCAGTATTTT	CASSSAGLGGTDTQYF
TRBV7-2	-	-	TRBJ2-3	TGTGCCAGCAGCTTGGGGCATAGCACAGATACGCAGTATTTT	CASSLGHSTDTQYF
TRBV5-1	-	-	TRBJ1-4	TGCGCCAGCAGCTTGTTGTTTTTTGAGTCTAATGAAAAACTGTTTTTT	CASSLLFFESNEKLFF
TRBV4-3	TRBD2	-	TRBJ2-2	TGCGCCAGCAGCCAAGATTTGCGGGGGGGCTTCGCCGGGGAGCTGTTTTTT	CASSQDLRGGFAGELFF
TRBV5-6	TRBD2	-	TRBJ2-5	TGTGCCAGCAGCTTGGAAGGAATAGCGGGGGACCAAGAGACCCAGTACTTC	CASSLEGIAGDQETQYF
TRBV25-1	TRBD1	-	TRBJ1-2	TGTGCCAGCACACAGGGGTTGGGTGGCTACACCTTC	CASTQGLGGYTF
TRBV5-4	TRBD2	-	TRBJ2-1	TGTGCCAGCAGCTTGGCCTGGCTAGCGGGGGAAAGAAATGAGCAGTTCTTC	CASSLAWLAGERNEQFF
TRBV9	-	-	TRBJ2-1	TGTGCCAGCAGCGTAGCTTCACAGATACCCTACAATGAGCAGTTCTTC	CASSVASQIPYNEQFF
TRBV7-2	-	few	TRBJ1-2	TGTGCCAGCAGCACCTCCCTGGGCAGGGGTGTAAGGGGCTACACCTTC	CASSTSLGRGVRGYTF
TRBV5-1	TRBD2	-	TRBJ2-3	TGCGCCAGCAGCCCCGGACTAGCGGGTTGGACAGATACGCAGTATTTT	CASSPGLAGWTDTQYF
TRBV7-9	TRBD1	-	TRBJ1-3	TGTGCCAGCTTTGGACAGGGCTCTGGAAACACCATATATTTT	CASFGQGSGNTIYF
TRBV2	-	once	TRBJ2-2	TGTGCCAGCAATACCCAGGGAAGCACCGGGGAGCTGTTTTTT	CASNTQGSTGELFF
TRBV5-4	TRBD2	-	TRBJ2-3	TGTGCCAGCAGCATTCTAGCGGGGGGTTCCGATACGCAGTATTTT	CASSILAGGSDTQYF
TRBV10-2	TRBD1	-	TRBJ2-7	TGCGCCAGCAGTGAGCCGGGACAGGGCAGTATCGGGCAGTACTTC	CASSEPGQGSIGQYF
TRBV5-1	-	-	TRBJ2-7	TGCGCCAGCAGCGAGGAGGGGCCGTACGAGCAGTACTTC	CASSEEGPYEQYF
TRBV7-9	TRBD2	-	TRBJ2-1	TGTGCCAGCAGCTCGGCGGTCTCCGGCCCGGGGGGAGAGCAGTTCTTC	CASSSAVSGPGGEQFF
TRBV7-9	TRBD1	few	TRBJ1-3	TGTGCCAGCAGCCCCGGGACAGGCGGCAACACCATATATTTT	CASSPGTGGNTIYF
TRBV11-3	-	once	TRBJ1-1	TGTGCCAGCAGCTTAGCAGGTCGGTCCACTGAAGCTTTCTTT	CASSLAGRSTEAFF
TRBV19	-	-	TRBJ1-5	TGTGCCAGTAGTCCCTACAGGGACCAGCCCCAGCATTTT	CASSPYRDQPQHF
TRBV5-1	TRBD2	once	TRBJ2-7	TGCGCCAGCAGCCCCGAGGGGCTAGCGGTCGAGCAGTACTTC	CASSPEGLAVEQYF
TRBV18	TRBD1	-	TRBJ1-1	TGTGCCAGCTCACGAGACAGGGTGGACACTGAAGCTTTCTTT	CASSRDRVDTEAFF
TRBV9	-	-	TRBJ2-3	TGTGCCAGCAGCCCCATCCTAGAGCGGGGAGGGGGTACGCAGTATTTT	CASSPILERGGGTQYF
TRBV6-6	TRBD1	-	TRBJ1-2	TGTGCCAGCAGTGAGACAGGGACCTTAACTATGGGCTACACCTTC	CASSETGTLTMGYTF
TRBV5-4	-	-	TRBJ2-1	TGTGCCAGCAGCTCCAAGGGGGGGGGTAATGAGCAGTTCTTC	CASSSKGGGNEQFF
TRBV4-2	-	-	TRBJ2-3	TGTGCCAGCAGCCTTACGGGGGGCATCACAGATACGCAGTATTTT	CASSLTGGITDTQYF
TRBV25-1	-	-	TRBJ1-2	TGTGCCAGCGGAGACCTTTCCGGCTACACCTTC	CASGDLSGYTF